This T cell receptor (beta chain) was observed in a study of blood T cell repertoires in COVID-19. The overall study: Samples of COVID-19 (acute and convalescent) were obtained from the United States, Italy and Spain. T cells, B-cell-depleted T cells, or PBMCs provided the cDNA or gDNA that served as material.

Per the authors' pipeline: Counts of nucleated cells, estimated from reference gene primer amplification, were obtained. Generated by immunoSEQ multiplex PCR, the TCRdb table keeps only in-frame clones and is missing some. That table gives V, J and clone size, and the DNA gave D and trimming. The table records approximately 210,000 clones, approximately 84% of them present only once. The CDR3 loop spans 16 amino acids. V gave up 1 base and J gave up 6 bases; unmatched junction bases: 10. CDR1 is SGHAT, CDR2 FQNNGV, per germline. Source material: peripheral blood. The chain links TRBV11-2 to TRBJ1-2; 8 bases are a match to TRBD1. This clonotype was obtained from a woman in her fifties or sixties with active or convalescent COVID-19. The CDR3 spells CASSLAPPDRVNGYTF. DNA for the CDR3: TGTGCCAGCAGCTTAGCCCCGCCGGACAGGGTAAATGGCTACACCTTC.